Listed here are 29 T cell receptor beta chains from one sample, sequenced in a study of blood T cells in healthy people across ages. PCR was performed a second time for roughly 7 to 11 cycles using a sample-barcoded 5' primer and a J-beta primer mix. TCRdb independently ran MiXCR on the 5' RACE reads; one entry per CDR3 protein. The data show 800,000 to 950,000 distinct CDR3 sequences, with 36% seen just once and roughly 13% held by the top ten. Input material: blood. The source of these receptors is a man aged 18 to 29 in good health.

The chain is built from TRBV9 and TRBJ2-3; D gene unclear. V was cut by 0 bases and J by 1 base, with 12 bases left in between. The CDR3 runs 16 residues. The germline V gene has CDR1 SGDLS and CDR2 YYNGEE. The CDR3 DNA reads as TGTGCCAGCAGCGTAGGAGCTGAACCCCGCACAGATACGCAGTATTTT. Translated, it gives CASSVGAEPRTDTQYF.

This CDR3 reads CASSRKTGKGEKLFF. CDR3 nucleotide sequence: TGTGCCAGCAGTCGCAAGACAGGGAAGGGTGAAAAACTGTTTTTT. The J gene is TRBJ1-4, the V gene TRBV7-2, with TRBD1 matching 7 bases. CDR3 length: 15 amino acids. Trimming cost V 6 bases and J 7 bases; bases outside gene matches: 11. Germline lookup yields CDR1 SGHTA and CDR2 FQGNSA.

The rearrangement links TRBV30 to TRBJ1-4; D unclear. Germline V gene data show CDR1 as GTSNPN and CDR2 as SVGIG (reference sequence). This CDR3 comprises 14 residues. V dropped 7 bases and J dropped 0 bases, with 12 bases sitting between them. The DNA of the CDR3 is TGTGCCTACCGCCCCCGGGCAACTAATGAAAAACTGTTTTTT. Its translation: CAYRPRATNEKLFF. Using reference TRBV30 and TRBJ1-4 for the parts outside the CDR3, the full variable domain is SQTIHQWPATLVQPVGSPLSLECTVEGTSNPNLYWYRQAAGRGLQLLFYSVGIGQISSEVPQNLSASRPQDRQFILSSKKLLLSDSGFYLCAYRPRATNEKLFFGSGTQLSVL.

The CDR3 here is CASSLASRVYGYTF. CDR3 sequence (DNA): TGTGCCAGCAGTTTGGCTAGCCGGGTCTATGGCTACACCTTC. The chain couples TRBV28 to TRBJ1-2; D remains unclear. Trimming shortened V by 3 bases and J by 4 bases, and 12 bases separated the two germline ends. The CDR3 sequence is 14 residues long. Germline loops: CDR1 MDHEN, CDR2 SYDVKM.

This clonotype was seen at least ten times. The chain's CDR3 is CASSAGTGEETQYF. The CDR3 DNA sequence: TGTGCCAGCAGTGCCGGGACAGGAGAAGAGACCCAGTACTTC. The chain employs TRBV12-3 or TRBV12-4 and TRBJ2-5; 8 nucleotides line up with TRBD1. Trimming at V came to 5 bases and at J to 3 bases, leaving 5 bases not matched to a gene. CDR3 length: 14 residues.

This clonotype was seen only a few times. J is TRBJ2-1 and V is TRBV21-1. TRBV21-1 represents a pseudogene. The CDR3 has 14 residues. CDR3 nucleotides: TGTGCCAGCAGCAAAGCGCGACCCTACAATGAGCAGTTCTTC. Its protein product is CASSKARPYNEQFF.

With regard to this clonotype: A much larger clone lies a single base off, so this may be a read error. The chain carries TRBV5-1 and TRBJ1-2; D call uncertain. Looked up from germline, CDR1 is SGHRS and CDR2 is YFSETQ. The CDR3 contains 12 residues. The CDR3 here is CAGSLFGGGYTF. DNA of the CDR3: TGCGCCGGCAGCTTGTTTGGAGGCGGCTACACCTTC.

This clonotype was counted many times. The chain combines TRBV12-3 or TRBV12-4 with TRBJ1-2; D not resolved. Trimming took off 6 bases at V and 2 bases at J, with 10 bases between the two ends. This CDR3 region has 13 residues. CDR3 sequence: CASSSKVNYGYTF. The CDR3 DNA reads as TGTGCCAGCAGCTCCAAAGTAAACTATGGCTACACCTTC.

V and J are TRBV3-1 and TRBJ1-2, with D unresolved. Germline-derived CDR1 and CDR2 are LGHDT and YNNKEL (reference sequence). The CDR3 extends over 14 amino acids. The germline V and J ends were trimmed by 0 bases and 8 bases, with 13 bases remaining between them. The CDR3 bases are TGTGCCAGCAGCCAAGAGCTTAGGTATGGAGGCTACACCTTC. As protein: CASSQELRYGGYTF.

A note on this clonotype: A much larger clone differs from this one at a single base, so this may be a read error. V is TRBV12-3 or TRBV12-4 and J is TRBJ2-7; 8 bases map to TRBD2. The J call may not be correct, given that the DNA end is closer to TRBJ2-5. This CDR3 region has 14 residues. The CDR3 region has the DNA TGTGTCAGCAGTTTAAGGACTAGCCGAGAGACCCAGTACTTC. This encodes CVSSLRTSRETQYF.

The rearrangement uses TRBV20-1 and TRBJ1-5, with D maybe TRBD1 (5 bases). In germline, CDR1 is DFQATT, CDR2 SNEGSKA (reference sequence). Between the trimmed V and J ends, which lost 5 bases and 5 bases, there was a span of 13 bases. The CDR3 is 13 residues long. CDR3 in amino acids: CSAGVGRDQPQHF. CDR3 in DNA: TGCAGTGCTGGGGTGGGCAGGGATCAGCCCCAGCATTTT.

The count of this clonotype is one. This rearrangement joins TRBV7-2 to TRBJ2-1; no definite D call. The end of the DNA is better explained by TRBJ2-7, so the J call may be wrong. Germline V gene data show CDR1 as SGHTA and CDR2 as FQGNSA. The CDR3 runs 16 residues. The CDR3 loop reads CASSLSTAYSYNEQYF. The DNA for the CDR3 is TGTGCCAGCAGCTTGTCAACGGCTTACTCCTACAATGAGCAGTACTTC.

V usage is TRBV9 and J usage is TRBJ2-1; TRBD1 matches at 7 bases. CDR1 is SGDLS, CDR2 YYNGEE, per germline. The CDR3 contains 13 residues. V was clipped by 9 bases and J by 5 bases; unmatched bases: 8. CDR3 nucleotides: TGTGCCAACAGTTTTGACAGGGACAATGAGCAGTTCTTC. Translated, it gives CANSFDRDNEQFF.

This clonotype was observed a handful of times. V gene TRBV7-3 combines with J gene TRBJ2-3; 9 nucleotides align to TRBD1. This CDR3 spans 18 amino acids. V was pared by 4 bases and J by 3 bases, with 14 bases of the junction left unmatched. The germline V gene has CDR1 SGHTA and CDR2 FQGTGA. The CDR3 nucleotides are TGTGCCAGCAGCTCCAACAGGGGGCAAGTCACTGGGACAGATACGCAGTATTTT. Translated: CASSSNRGQVTGTDTQYF.

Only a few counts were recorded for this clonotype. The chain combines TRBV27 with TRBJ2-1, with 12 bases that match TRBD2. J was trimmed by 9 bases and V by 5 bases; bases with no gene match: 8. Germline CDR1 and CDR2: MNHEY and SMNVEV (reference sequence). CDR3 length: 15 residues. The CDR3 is CASSPPSGGASEQFF. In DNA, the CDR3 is TGTGCCAGCAGTCCTCCTAGCGGGGGGGCTTCTGAGCAGTTCTTC.

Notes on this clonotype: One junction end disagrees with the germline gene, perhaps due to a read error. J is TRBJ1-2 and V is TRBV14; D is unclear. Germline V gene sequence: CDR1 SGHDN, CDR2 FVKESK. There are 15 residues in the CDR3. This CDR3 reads CAGSQSTGWDYGYTF. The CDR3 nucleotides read TGTGCCGGCAGCCAAAGTACGGGATGGGACTATGGCTACACCTTC.

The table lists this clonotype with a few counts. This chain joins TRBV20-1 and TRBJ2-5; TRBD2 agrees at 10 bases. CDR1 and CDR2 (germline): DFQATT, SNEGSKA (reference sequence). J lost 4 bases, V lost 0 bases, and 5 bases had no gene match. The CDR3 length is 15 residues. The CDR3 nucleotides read TGCAGTGCTAGAGATGCCCTAGCGGGAGTAGAGACCCAGTACTTC. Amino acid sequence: CSARDALAGVETQYF.

The CDR3 region is CSASTQQGASPDTQYF. The CDR3 DNA reads as TGCAGTGCTAGTACGCAGCAGGGGGCCTCCCCAGATACGCAGTATTTT. The rearrangement links TRBV20-1 to TRBJ2-3; 8 bases match TRBD1. The CDR3 length is 16 residues. The V gene end was trimmed by 3 bases and the J gene end by 4 bases; junction bases not matched to a gene: 12. Germline V gives CDR1 DFQATT, CDR2 SNEGSKA (reference sequence).

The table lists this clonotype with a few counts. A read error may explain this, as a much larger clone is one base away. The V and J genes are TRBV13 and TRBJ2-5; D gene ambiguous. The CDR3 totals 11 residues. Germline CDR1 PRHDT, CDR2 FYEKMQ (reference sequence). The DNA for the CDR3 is TGTGCCAACAGCGACCAAGAGACCCAGTACTTC. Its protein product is CANSDQETQYF. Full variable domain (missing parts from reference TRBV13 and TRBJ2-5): AAGVIQSPRHLIKEKRETATLKCYPIPRHDTVYWYQQGPGQDPQFLISFYEKMQSDKGSIPDRFSAQQFSDYHSELNMSSLELGDSALYFCANSDQETQYFGPGTRLLVL.

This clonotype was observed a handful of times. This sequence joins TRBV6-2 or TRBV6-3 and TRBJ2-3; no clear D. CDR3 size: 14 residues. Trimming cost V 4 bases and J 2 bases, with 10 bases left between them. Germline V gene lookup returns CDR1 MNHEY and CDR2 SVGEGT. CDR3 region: CASSFHPDTDTQYF. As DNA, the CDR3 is TGTGCCAGCAGTTTCCATCCGGACACAGATACGCAGTATTTT.

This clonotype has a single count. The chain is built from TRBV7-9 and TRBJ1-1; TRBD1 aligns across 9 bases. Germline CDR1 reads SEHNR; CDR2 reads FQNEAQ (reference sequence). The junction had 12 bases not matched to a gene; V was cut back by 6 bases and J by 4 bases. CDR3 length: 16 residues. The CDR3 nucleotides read TGTGCCAGCAGTCATTCTGAGGACAGGGGCCGCACTGAAGCTTTCTTT. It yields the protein CASSHSEDRGRTEAFF.

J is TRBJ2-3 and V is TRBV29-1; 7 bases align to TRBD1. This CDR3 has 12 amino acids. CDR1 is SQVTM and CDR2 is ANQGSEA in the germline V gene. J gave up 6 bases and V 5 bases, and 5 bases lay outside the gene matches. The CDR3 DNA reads TGCAGCGTTCTTGACAGGGTCGATACGCAGTATTTT. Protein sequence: CSVLDRVDTQYF.

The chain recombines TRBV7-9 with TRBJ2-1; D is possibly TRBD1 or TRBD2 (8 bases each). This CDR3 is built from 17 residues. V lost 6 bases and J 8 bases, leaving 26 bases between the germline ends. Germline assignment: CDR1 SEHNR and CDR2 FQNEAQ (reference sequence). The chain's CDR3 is CASSLGRGTGLYDEQFF. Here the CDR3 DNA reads TGTGCCAGCAGTCTCGGGAGGGGGACAGGCCTCTATGATGAGCAGTTCTTC.

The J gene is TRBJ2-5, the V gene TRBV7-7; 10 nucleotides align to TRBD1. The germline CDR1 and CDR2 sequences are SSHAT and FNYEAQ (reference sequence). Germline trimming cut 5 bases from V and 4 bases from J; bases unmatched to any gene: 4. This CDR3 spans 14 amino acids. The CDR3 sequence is CASSHRDRGETQYF. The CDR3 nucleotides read TGTGCCAGCAGCCACCGGGACAGGGGAGAGACCCAGTACTTC.

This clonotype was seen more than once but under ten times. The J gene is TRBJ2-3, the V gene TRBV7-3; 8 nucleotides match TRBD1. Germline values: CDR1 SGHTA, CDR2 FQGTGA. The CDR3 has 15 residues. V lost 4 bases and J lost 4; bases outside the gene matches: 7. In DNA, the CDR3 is TGTGCCAGCAGCTCAATAAGACAGGGGCCAGATACGCAGTATTTT. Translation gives CASSSIRQGPDTQYF.

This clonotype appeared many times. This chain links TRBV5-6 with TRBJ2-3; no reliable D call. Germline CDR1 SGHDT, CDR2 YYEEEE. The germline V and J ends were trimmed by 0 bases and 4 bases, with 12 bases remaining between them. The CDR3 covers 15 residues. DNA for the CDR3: TGTGCCAGCAGCTTGGCGGTTAGTAGGTCAGATACGCAGTATTTT. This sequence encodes CASSLAVSRSDTQYF.

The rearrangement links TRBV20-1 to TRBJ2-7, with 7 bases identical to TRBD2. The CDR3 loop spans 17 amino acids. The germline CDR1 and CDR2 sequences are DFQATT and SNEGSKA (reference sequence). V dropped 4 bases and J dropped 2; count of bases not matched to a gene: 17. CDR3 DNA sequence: TGCAGTGCTATACCGCGGGACTACCTTACCCCCACCTACGAGCAGTACTTC. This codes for CSAIPRDYLTPTYEQYF.

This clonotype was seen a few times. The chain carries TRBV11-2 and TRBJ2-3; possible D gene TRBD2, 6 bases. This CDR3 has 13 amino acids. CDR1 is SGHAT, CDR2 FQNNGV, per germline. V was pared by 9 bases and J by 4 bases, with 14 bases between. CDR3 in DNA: TGTGCCAGTCTTCGTCCGGGGGCAGATACGCAGTATTTT. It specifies CASLRPGADTQYF.

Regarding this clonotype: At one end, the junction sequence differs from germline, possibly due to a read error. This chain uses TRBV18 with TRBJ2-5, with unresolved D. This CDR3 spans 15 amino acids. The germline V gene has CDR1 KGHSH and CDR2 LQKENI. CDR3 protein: CTSSPNYLPQETQYF. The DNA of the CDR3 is TGTACCAGCTCACCGAACTACCTGCCCCAAGAGACCCAGTACTTC.